Listed below are T cell receptor beta chains from one sample, sequenced in a study of beta chain features in type 1 diabetes. TCRdb's table, derived via immunoSEQ multiplex PCR, lists solely in-frame clones and lacks some. Of about 22,000 clones in the sample, more than 45% were seen once. Sequences were obtained from stem cell memory CD4+ T cells from blood. Receptors originate from a man younger than 35 with type 1 diabetes. The CDR3 runs from the conserved cysteine through the conserved F or W. D genes are given only for firm matches. For some rows the clone size is stated as once, few or many, or as a class when expanded; others skip it.

J gene	D gene	clone size	V gene	CDR3 protein	CDR3 DNA
TRBJ1-2	-	-	TRBV5-5	CASSLVVQYGYTF	TGTGCCAGCAGCTTGGTCGTCCAGTATGGCTACACCTTC
TRBJ1-3	-	-	TRBV7-2	CASSPTGGNTIYF	TGTGCCAGCAGCCCGACGGGAGGAAACACCATATATTTT
TRBJ2-7	-	-	TRBV2	CASSYSYEQYF	TGTGCCAGCAGTTACTCCTACGAGCAGTACTTC
TRBJ1-6	-	-	TRBV6-5	CASSYSSGWDNSPLHF	TGTGCCAGCAGTTATTCTTCAGGATGGGATAATTCACCCCTCCACTTT
TRBJ2-7	TRBD1	-	TRBV18	CASSPRTGWASYEQYF	TGTGCCAGCTCACCAAGGACAGGGTGGGCCTCCTACGAGCAGTACTTC
TRBJ1-1	-	-	TRBV11-3	CASSLDGRKGMDEAFF	TGTGCCAGCAGCTTAGATGGGAGAAAGGGTATGGATGAAGCTTTCTTT
TRBJ2-7	-	once	TRBV18	CASSPEAASRRQYF	TGTGCCAGCTCACCAGAGGCTGCCTCCCGCAGGCAGTACTTC
TRBJ2-3	-	-	TRBV27	CASSPRTGSTDTQYF	TGTGCCAGCAGTCCCCGGACTGGAAGCACAGATACGCAGTATTTT
TRBJ2-2	TRBD1	once	TRBV2	CASNRGQANTGELFF	TGTGCCAGCAATAGGGGACAGGCGAACACCGGGGAGCTGTTTTTT
TRBJ2-5	-	-	TRBV25-1	CASSGRTAETQYF	TGTGCCAGCAGTGGACGGACAGCAGAGACCCAGTACTTC
TRBJ2-5	-	-	TRBV28	CASKRTEETQYF	TGTGCCAGCAAGCGGACAGAAGAGACCCAGTACTTC
TRBJ2-7	-	once	TRBV20-1	CSAQGNYEQYF	TGCAGTGCGCAGGGTAATTACGAGCAGTACTTC
TRBJ1-5	TRBD1	-	TRBV28	CASSLGQGDQPQHF	TGTGCCAGCAGTTTAGGACAGGGCGATCAGCCCCAGCATTTT
TRBJ1-2	-	-	TRBV20-1	CSAAGLGGYTF	TGCAGTGCTGCAGGGTTGGGTGGCTACACCTTC
TRBJ1-2	TRBD1	few	TRBV18	CASSPPTGRSEGYTF	TGTGCCAGCTCACCACCGACAGGGCGGAGTGAAGGCTACACCTTC
TRBJ1-2	TRBD1	-	TRBV7-2	CASSPRKGTGDGYTF	TGTGCCAGCAGCCCACGCAAAGGGACAGGGGACGGCTACACCTTC
TRBJ2-7	-	-	TRBV7-2	CASSLARNYEQYF	TGTGCCAGCAGCTTAGCGAGGAACTACGAGCAGTACTTC
TRBJ2-3	TRBD2	-	TRBV6-1	CASSEALLGAGVNTQYF	TGTGCCAGCAGTGAAGCGCTTCTCGGAGCGGGGGTTAATACGCAGTATTTT
TRBJ1-1	-	-	TRBV27	CASRPPMNTEAFF	TGTGCCAGCAGGCCTCCTATGAACACTGAAGCTTTCTTT
TRBJ2-4	-	-	TRBV4-1	CASSQVGTQKNIQYF	TGCGCCAGCAGCCAAGTCGGGACACAAAAAAACATTCAGTACTTC
TRBJ2-1	-	-	TRBV6-5	CASSSTVNRYNEQFF	TGTGCCAGCAGTTCCACCGTAAACAGATACAATGAGCAGTTCTTC
TRBJ2-1	-	few	TRBV7-2	CASSFTQRAADEQFF	TGTGCCAGCAGCTTTACCCAGCGGGCGGCTGATGAGCAGTTCTTC
TRBJ1-2	TRBD1	-	TRBV28	CASSPPGQGILGYGYTF	TGTGCCAGCAGTCCCCCGGGACAGGGGATCCTAGGATATGGCTACACCTTC
TRBJ2-7	TRBD1	-	TRBV19	CASSKGTGQAQYF	TGTGCCAGTAGTAAGGGGACAGGGCAAGCGCAGTACTTC
TRBJ1-5	TRBD1	few	TRBV5-1	CASSRTGDSNQPQHF	TGCGCCAGCAGTCGGACAGGAGATAGCAATCAGCCCCAGCATTTT
TRBJ2-5	-	-	TRBV7-9	CASSFKETQYF	TGTGCCAGCAGCTTTAAAGAGACCCAGTACTTC
TRBJ1-1	TRBD1	-	TRBV7-9	CASSSQGTGIFEAFF	TGTGCCAGCAGCTCCCAAGGGACAGGTATTTTTGAAGCTTTCTTT
TRBJ1-1	TRBD1	-	TRBV27	CASSLWTGGFAFF	TGTGCCAGCAGTTTATGGACAGGGGGTTTTGCTTTCTTT
TRBJ1-2	-	-	TRBV5-4	CASTTLESNYGYTF	TGTGCCAGCACCACGTTAGAGTCTAACTATGGCTACACCTTC
TRBJ2-1	TRBD2	once	TRBV7-2	CASGTGTSAYNEQFF	TGTGCCAGCGGCACGGGGACTAGCGCCTACAATGAGCAGTTCTTC
TRBJ2-2	-	-	TRBV5-1	CASSLQGSNTGELFF	TGCGCCAGCAGCTTGCAGGGATCGAACACCGGGGAGCTGTTTTTT
TRBJ2-3	TRBD2	few	TRBV9	CASSVATGIAGGQRVDTQYF	TGTGCCAGCAGCGTAGCTACGGGGATAGCGGGGGGGCAAAGAGTAGATACGCAGTATTTT
TRBJ1-2	-	-	TRBV2	CASSERGSFYGYTF	TGTGCCAGCAGTGAACGGGGGTCTTTCTATGGCTACACCTTC
TRBJ2-5	TRBD2	-	TRBV2	CASRVERDPETQYF	TGTGCCAGCAGGGTGGAGCGGGATCCTGAGACCCAGTACTTC
TRBJ1-4	-	few	TRBV7-8	CASSSAGVWTNEKLFF	TGTGCCAGCAGCTCAGCAGGGGTTTGGACTAATGAAAAACTGTTTTTT
TRBJ1-4	TRBD1	-	TRBV2	CASSEGTGNEKLFF	TGTGCCAGCAGCGAAGGGACAGGGAATGAAAAACTGTTTTTT
TRBJ2-5	TRBD2	few	TRBV10-3	CAIARGDQETQYF	TGTGCCATCGCCCGGGGGGACCAAGAGACCCAGTACTTC
TRBJ2-7	TRBD2	-	TRBV6-5	CATRGTSGTYEQYF	TGTGCCACAAGAGGGACTAGCGGAACCTACGAGCAGTACTTC
TRBJ1-1	-	-	TRBV5-1	CASSRETSEAFF	TGCGCCAGCAGTCGGGAGACTTCTGAAGCTTTCTTT
TRBJ1-2	-	-	TRBV30	CAWTGAPNYGYTF	TGTGCCTGGACAGGGGCCCCTAACTATGGCTACACCTTC